The 9 T cell receptor beta chains presented below share a single source sample, sequenced in a study of shared clonotypes between healthy human individuals. Profiled with immunoSEQ multiplex PCR; TCRdb holds only in-frame clones, not every one. The table lists 2 million to 2.5 million clones, more than 85% of them singletons, with approximately 0.4% in the top ten. The sequenced sample was naive CD4+ T cells from PBMCs. Described subset: CD45RA+ positively selected. These TCRs come from a young man in good health. Some clones in this sample may be carry-over from other donors' samples.

V usage is TRBV7-8 and J usage is TRBJ1-1; D is unresolved. The CDR3 extends over 13 amino acids. Trimming removed 1 base at V and 2 bases at J, with 5 bases between. CDR1 is SGHVS, CDR2 FQNEAQ, per germline. CDR3 nucleotide sequence: TGTGCCAGCAGCTTAGACACAAACACTGAAGCTTTCTTT. This encodes CASSLDTNTEAFF.

This clone has just one count. The chain carries TRBV4-2 and TRBJ2-3, with no clear D. Trimming cost V 1 base and J 4 bases, with 9 bases left between them. Germline CDR1 and CDR2: LGHNA and YNFKEQ. There are 14 residues in the CDR3. Here the CDR3 reads CASSQVIAADTQYF. The CDR3 DNA sequence: TGTGCCAGCAGCCAAGTGATAGCCGCAGATACGCAGTATTTT.

V and J are TRBV7-2 and TRBJ1-1; D is unclear. V was shortened by 2 bases and J by 4 bases, with 14 bases between the two germline ends. The germline V gene encodes CDR1 SGHTA and CDR2 FQGNSA. The CDR3 sequence is 15 residues long. The CDR3 nucleotides read TGTGCCAGCAGCTTATGGCCCAGAGGTCCCACTGAAGCTTTCTTT. It is translated as CASSLWPRGPTEAFF.

V and J are TRBV27 and TRBJ2-5, with D perhaps TRBD1 (6 bases). V was pared by 6 bases and J by 2 bases, with 10 bases between. Germline assignment: CDR1 MNHEY and CDR2 SMNVEV (reference sequence). The CDR3 runs 13 residues. The CDR3 region has the DNA TGTGCCAGCAGACACAGGGTTCAAGAGACCCAGTACTTC. Residues: CASRHRVQETQYF.

This clone was counted once. This sequence joins TRBV7-2 and TRBJ2-3; D possibly corresponds to TRBD2 (5 bases). The CDR3 runs 14 residues. Trimming took 5 bases from V and 0 from J, leaving 9 bases between them. CDR1 is SGHTA, CDR2 FQGNSA, per germline. CDR3 sequence reads: CASSKQRSTDTQYF. CDR3 nucleotide sequence: TGTGCCAGCAGCAAACAGCGGAGCACAGATACGCAGTATTTT.

This clone appeared a single time. This rearrangement joins TRBV27 to TRBJ2-3; no firm D call. In germline, CDR1 is MNHEY, CDR2 SMNVEV (reference sequence). Deletions cut 6 bases from V and 0 bases from J, with 10 bases between. The CDR3 contains 14 residues. The CDR3 sequence: CASRDLKSTDTQYF. Here the CDR3 DNA reads TGTGCCAGCAGGGACCTGAAGAGCACAGATACGCAGTATTTT.

V and J are TRBV5-8 and TRBJ1-5; D is perhaps TRBD1 (5 bases). There are 17 residues in the CDR3. The germline V gene encodes CDR1 SGHTS and CDR2 YDEGEE. V was shortened by 3 bases and J by 0 bases, with 16 bases between the two germline ends. CDR3 in DNA: TGTGCCAGCAGCTCGGAAGGGGCGGTCTATAGCAATCAGCCCCAGCATTTT. It is translated as CASSSEGAVYSNQPQHF.

The chain carries TRBV6-5 and TRBJ1-3; 10 positions agree with TRBD1. The CDR3 runs to 16 residues. With 4 bases clipped from V and 0 bases from J, the junction kept 3 bases outside the gene matches. CDR1 is MNHEY and CDR2 is SVGAGI in the germline V gene. CDR3 in DNA: TGTGCCAGCAGTTGGGACAGGGGTACCTCTGGAAACACCATATATTTT. It translates to CASSWDRGTSGNTIYF.

This chain connects TRBV28 to TRBJ2-3; the D is unclear. V shed 8 bases and J shed 7 bases, with 10 bases lying between them. CDR1 MDHEN and CDR2 SYDVKM come from the germline V gene. The CDR3 is 11 residues long. The CDR3 here is CASGMSYTQYF. In DNA, the CDR3 is TGTGCCAGCGGAATGAGCTATACGCAGTATTTT.